A single sample is the source of the 25 T cell receptor beta chains below, sequenced in a study of shared clonotypes between healthy human individuals. The data were produced by immunoSEQ multiplex PCR, yet TCRdb's version contains in-frame clones alone and is incomplete. The data contain over a million clones, approximately 97% of them seen just once; the ten biggest clones take up approximately 1%. The specimen sequenced was naive CD4+ T cells sorted from blood. Subset specified: CD45RA+ positively selected. These TCRs come from a man aged 25-45 years in good health.

The chain uses TRBV9 and TRBJ2-2; TRBD2 matches at 7 bases. The V and J ends lost 1 base and 1 base, in that order; junction bases with no gene match: 7. This CDR3 contains 17 residues. From germline, CDR1 is SGDLS and CDR2 YYNGEE. This chain's CDR3 is CASSVIVGGMNTGELFF. DNA of the CDR3: TGTGCCAGCAGCGTAATCGTGGGAGGGATGAACACCGGGGAGCTGTTTTTT.

This clone was detected once. This sequence joins TRBV7-8 and TRBJ2-5; D is undetermined. Germline CDR1 SGHVS, CDR2 FQNEAQ. The CDR3 runs 13 residues. Trimming took 2 bases from V and 3 from J, leaving 7 bases between them. CDR3: CASSLRPEETQYF. In DNA form, the CDR3 reads TGTGCCAGCAGCTTAAGGCCCGAAGAGACCCAGTACTTC.

V is TRBV28 and J is TRBJ1-2; D not certain. Per the germline V gene, CDR1 is MDHEN and CDR2 is SYDVKM. The germline V and J ends were trimmed by 6 bases and 0 bases, with 11 bases remaining between them. CDR3 length: 14 amino acids. CDR3 bases: TGTGCCAGCAGATGGACGCGAGCTAACTATGGCTACACCTTC. This encodes CASRWTRANYGYTF.

The sample holds one count of this clone. This chain uses TRBV11-2 with TRBJ1-1; D gene uncertain. V lost 11 bases, J lost 1 base, and 14 bases lay in between. Germline CDR1 reads SGHAT; CDR2 reads FQNNGV. This CDR3 is 13 amino acids long. The CDR3 DNA is TGTGCCTGCTCAGGACTACCGAACACTGAAGCTTTCTTT. Amino acids: CACSGLPNTEAFF.

The V gene is TRBV6-5, the J gene TRBJ2-7; no clear D gene. Germline loops: CDR1 MNHEY, CDR2 SVGAGI. CDR3 length: 13 residues. Trimming left V 2 bases short and J 5 bases short, with 10 bases between. CDR3: CASSYQLSNEQYF. The CDR3 region has the DNA TGTGCCAGCAGTTACCAGCTCTCGAACGAGCAGTACTTC.

This chain uses TRBV30 with TRBJ2-2; a weak D match, TRBD1 (5 bases). Germline-derived CDR1 and CDR2 are GTSNPN and SVGIG (reference sequence). CDR3 length: 13 amino acids. The V end lost 3 bases, the J end lost 7 bases, and 12 bases lay between the germline ends. The CDR3 coding sequence is TGTGCCTGGAGGCAGGGTGCCGGCGGGGAGCTGTTTTTT. Translating it yields CAWRQGAGGELFF.

This rearrangement joins TRBV10-2 to TRBJ2-1; D is ambiguous. CDR1 is WSHSY and CDR2 is SAAADI in the germline V gene. CDR3 length: 16 residues. V was shortened by 2 bases and J by 4 bases, with 15 bases between the two germline ends. This chain's CDR3 is CASSEGGRQLYNEQFF. The DNA of the CDR3 is TGCGCCAGCAGTGAGGGTGGGCGGCAGCTATACAATGAGCAGTTCTTC.

The chain employs TRBV6-5 and TRBJ2-7, with D unclear. The CDR3 covers 14 residues. The germline V gene encodes CDR1 MNHEY and CDR2 SVGAGI. Deletions cut 4 bases from V and 6 bases from J, with 16 bases between. As DNA, the CDR3 is TGTGCCAGCAGTTTTTCAGGCAGGTCGGGCGAGCAGTACTTC. This translates into CASSFSGRSGEQYF.

The chain links TRBV18 to TRBJ2-5; 13 nucleotides align to TRBD2. The CDR3 sequence is 15 residues long. V lost 5 bases and J lost 4; bases outside the gene matches: 4. The germline gives CDR1 KGHSH, CDR2 LQKENI. The CDR3 DNA reads TGTGCCAGCTCAAGGACTAGCGGGAGAGGAGAGACCCAGTACTTC. Translation gives CASSRTSGRGETQYF.

The chain carries TRBV7-3 and TRBJ1-2, with D tentatively TRBD1 (5 bases). Trimming removed 2 bases at V and 9 bases at J, with 13 bases between. CDR1 and CDR2 (germline): SGHTA, FQGTGA. This CDR3 contains 13 residues. In nucleotides, the CDR3 is TGTGCCAGCAGCTTAGTCGGGACGGGACGCTACACCTTC. It is translated as CASSLVGTGRYTF. The whole variable domain, remainder taken from reference TRBV7-3 and TRBJ1-2, is GAGVSQTPSNKVTEKGKYVELRCDPISGHTALYWYRQSLGQGPEFLIYFQGTGAADDSGLPNDRFFAVRPEGSVSTLKIQRTERGDSAVYLCASSLVGTGRYTFGSGTRLTVV.

The chain uses TRBV5-1 and TRBJ2-3; 10 nucleotides align to TRBD2. The CDR3 is 20 amino acids. Germline values: CDR1 SGHRS, CDR2 YFSETQ. The J segment lost 3 bases and the V segment lost 0 bases, leaving 16 bases of the junction unmatched. The CDR3 DNA reads TGCGCCAGCAGCTTGGTAGGCCGAATTTTAGCGGGAGGCGGGACAGATACGCAGTATTTT. Its translation: CASSLVGRILAGGGTDTQYF.

This rearrangement joins TRBV5-4 to TRBJ1-4, with D perhaps matching TRBD1 (5 bases). This CDR3 region has 13 residues. V shed 5 bases and J shed 6 bases, with 11 bases lying between them. Germline-derived CDR1 and CDR2 are SGHNT and YYREEE (reference sequence). The chain's CDR3 is CASSRGGDEKLFF. In DNA, the CDR3 is TGTGCCAGCAGTCGGGGGGGGGATGAAAAACTGTTTTTT.

This rearrangement joins TRBV5-6 to TRBJ1-1, with 7 bases identical to TRBD1. CDR1 and CDR2 from the germline V gene are SGHDT and YYEEEE. V trimming: 4 bases; J trimming: 10 bases; junction bases outside the gene matches: 10. There are 13 residues in the CDR3. In nucleotides, the CDR3 is TGTGCCAGCAGCAGCACAGGGGTTCCGTTAGCTTTCTTT. Translation: CASSSTGVPLAFF.

This chain connects TRBV7-8 to TRBJ1-2; TRBD1 agrees at 8 bases. Germline-derived CDR1 and CDR2 are SGHVS and FQNEAQ. J gave up 2 bases and V 5 bases, and 4 bases lay outside the gene matches. The CDR3 runs 14 residues. CDR3: CASSARTGNYGYTF. CDR3 coding DNA: TGTGCCAGCAGCGCTCGGACAGGGAACTATGGCTACACCTTC. The full variable domain, completed using reference TRBV7-8 and TRBJ1-2, is GAGVSQSPRYKVAKRGQDVALRCDPISGHVSLFWYQQALGQGPEFLTYFQNEAQLDKSGLPSDRFFAERPEGSVSTLKIQRTQQEDSAVYLCASSARTGNYGYTFGSGTRLTVV.

The J gene is TRBJ1-2, the V gene TRBV28; tentatively, D is TRBD1 (5 bases). This CDR3 has 14 amino acids. V gave up 3 bases and J gave up 6 bases, with 14 bases separating them. The germline CDR1 and CDR2 sequences are MDHEN and SYDVKM. The chain's CDR3 is CASSLLRGADGYTF. In nucleotides, the CDR3 is TGTGCCAGCAGTTTGTTGAGGGGCGCAGATGGCTACACCTTC.

V and J are TRBV10-2 and TRBJ2-4, with D possibly TRBD1 on 5 matching bases. Germline lookup yields CDR1 WSHSY and CDR2 SAAADI. The V and J ends lost 7 bases and 8 bases respectively, with 21 bases between them. The length of the CDR3 is 15 residues. CDR3 in DNA: TGCGCCAGCACCCAAACTACAGGCTTAAGGGACATTCAGTACTTC. Translated, it gives CASTQTTGLRDIQYF.

The chain employs TRBV14 and TRBJ2-6; D ambiguous. V dropped 4 bases and J dropped 2 bases, with 6 bases sitting between them. The CDR3 is 14 amino acids. Per the germline V gene, CDR1 is SGHDN and CDR2 is FVKESK. The CDR3 nucleotides are TGTGCCAGCAGCCGAATGCCTGGGGCCAACGTCCTGACTTTC. It is translated as CASSRMPGANVLTF.

For this clone: The sample contains more than one DNA sequence encoding this CDR3. This chain links TRBV5-4 with TRBJ2-7; D call uncertain. CDR1 and CDR2 from the germline V gene are SGHNT and YYREEE (reference sequence). Between the trimmed V and J ends, which lost 3 bases and 4 bases, there was a span of 5 bases. This CDR3 is 11 amino acids long. CDR3 loop: CASSSNYEQYF. The CDR3 DNA is TGTGCCAGCAGCTCCAATTACGAGCAGTACTTC.

This chain joins TRBV19 and TRBJ2-3, with 10 bases identical to TRBD2. Germline V gives CDR1 LNHDA, CDR2 SQIVND (reference sequence). The CDR3 has 14 residues. V shed 9 bases and J 3 bases; nucleotides not matched to a gene: 6. The CDR3 loop reads CASRSGRLTDTQYF. CDR3 nucleotides: TGTGCCAGCCGTAGCGGGAGGTTGACAGATACGCAGTATTTT. The entire variable domain, with the rest obtained from reference TRBV19 and TRBJ2-3, is as follows: DGGITQSPKYLFRKEGQNVTLSCEQNLNHDAMYWYRQDPGQGLRLIYYSQIVNDFQKGDIAEGYSVSREKKESFPLTVTSAQKNPTAFYLCASRSGRLTDTQYFGPGTRLTVL.

The genes are TRBV2 and TRBJ2-7, with 9 bases fitting TRBD1. J was trimmed by 2 bases and V by 4 bases; bases with no gene match: 12. The CDR3 is 17 residues long. CDR1 is SNHLY and CDR2 is FYNNEI in the germline V gene. Written as DNA, the CDR3 is TGTGCCAGCAGTGCCGTCGCCGGGACAGGGATTACCTACGAGCAGTACTTC. Its protein product is CASSAVAGTGITYEQYF. The full variable domain, in which reference TRBV2 and TRBJ2-7 provide the parts outside the CDR3, is EPEVTQTPSHQVTQMGQEVILRCVPISNHLYFYWYRQILGQKVEFLVSFYNNEISEKSEIFDDQFSVERPDGSNFTLKIRSTKLEDSAMYFCASSAVAGTGITYEQYFGPGTRLTVT.

The chain uses TRBV29-1 and TRBJ2-3, with TRBD2 matching over 14 bases. V trimming: 5 bases; J trimming: 2 bases; junction bases outside the gene matches: 6. The CDR3 extends over 16 amino acids. In germline, CDR1 is SQVTM, CDR2 ANQGSEA. The CDR3 here is CSVTGTSGGNTDTQYF. Here the CDR3 DNA reads TGCAGCGTTACAGGGACTAGCGGGGGAAACACAGATACGCAGTATTTT.

DNA for the CDR3: TGCGCCAGCAGCTTGCAGGGCCGGTGGGACGAGCAGTACTTC. This sequence encodes CASSLQGRWDEQYF. This sequence joins TRBV5-1 and TRBJ2-7, with D possibly TRBD1 on 5 matching bases. V lost 1 base and J lost 5, with 13 bases in between. Germline CDR1 reads SGHRS; CDR2 reads YFSETQ. The CDR3 spans 14 residues.

In regard to this clone: Other nucleotide sequences from this sample produce the same CDR3. This chain uses TRBV5-1 with TRBJ1-1, with D perhaps matching TRBD1 (5 bases). The CDR3 is 14 amino acids. The germline CDR1 and CDR2 sequences are SGHRS and YFSETQ. Trimming pared 1 base from V and 4 bases from J, leaving 11 bases between. The CDR3 protein is CASSLTGGSTEAFF. Here the CDR3 DNA reads TGCGCCAGCAGCTTGACGGGGGGAAGCACTGAAGCTTTCTTT.

The J gene is TRBJ2-7, the V gene TRBV2; TRBD1 or TRBD2 may be the D gene (6 bases each). V gave up 7 bases and J gave up 2 bases, with 21 bases separating them. Per the germline V gene, CDR1 is SNHLY and CDR2 is FYNNEI. This CDR3 is built from 16 residues. The CDR3 spells CASTWDKRANAYEQYF. In DNA form, the CDR3 reads TGTGCCAGCACTTGGGACAAGCGGGCAAATGCCTACGAGCAGTACTTC.

The chain joins TRBV5-1 to TRBJ2-1; maybe TRBD1 (5 bases). The CDR3 is made up of 15 amino acids. Germline V gene lookup returns CDR1 SGHRS and CDR2 YFSETQ. V was pared by 6 bases and J by 1 base, with 14 bases between. The CDR3 bases are TGCGCCAGCACCTACGAGGCAGGGTCCTACAATGAGCAGTTCTTC. Translation gives CASTYEAGSYNEQFF. The whole variable domain, remainder taken from reference TRBV5-1 and TRBJ2-1, is KAGVTQTPRYLIKTRGQQVTLSCSPISGHRSVSWYQQTPGQGLQFLFEYFSETQRNKGNFPGRFSGRQFSNSRSEMNVSTLELGDSALYLCASTYEAGSYNEQFFGPGTRLTVL.